This T cell receptor (beta chain) was obtained from a study of cytotoxic CD8 clonotypes in ibrutinib-treated CLL (dated by TCRdb to the early 2020s). A note on the overall study: In this cohort, approximately 14 patients were treatment-naive and fewer than 13 were relapsed/refractory, while around 17 had unmutated IGHV. Of the roughly 81 people in the trial, 26 had longitudinal samples available. On average, each sample yielded hundreds of thousands of productive templates and tens of thousands of productive rearrangements. Every sample from remission and from progressive disease was obtained while the patients were still on ibrutinib. Response samples were obtained after a median of around eleven months of treatment, with a range of roughly 6 to 40 months. Cryopreserved peripheral blood mononuclear cells were obtained prior to treatment, at the time of response, and at either disease progression or sustained remission. Partial responses were observed in about 24 patients and complete responses in 2; after a median follow-up of 68 months, remission was maintained in around 14 patients and progression was observed in 12. What the authors observed across the whole study: At ibrutinib response clonality went up, during sustained remission it held steady, and at progression it dropped back toward baseline. Public clonotypes were rare and either shrank or stayed stable during treatment, and the rise in clonality at ibrutinib response reflected expansion of private clonotypes. Baseline clonality was found to be higher than that of age-matched healthy donors and was strongly correlated with circulating CD8+ T-cell counts. Lymph node repertoires were not examined, and the timing of sampling was not matched between patients in sustained remission and those whose disease progressed.

On this clone itself: There is no known antigen for this receptor. Base qualities are not at hand, and no much larger clone is one base apart.

For TCR beta library preparation, around 2 micrograms of genomic DNA were isolated from cryopreserved PBMCs. High-throughput TCR beta sequencing was performed on longitudinal blood samples from CLL patients receiving ibrutinib monotherapy. The patients were enrolled in a single-center, open-label phase 2 trial of ibrutinib monotherapy. Trimming costs V 3 bases and J 4 bases, and their ends lie 16 bases apart. The CDR3 starts with the cysteine, ends with the phenylalanine, and has 16 residues. CDR3 DNA only is kept here, 48 bases in frame from base 1. CDR1 is given as LNHDA and CDR2 as SQIVND, both from the germline V gene (reference sequence). The goal of deep resolution MiSeq sequencing was a depth between 1 in 1 million and 1 in 200,000 T cells, and coverage averaged 10x per clonotype. The immunoSEQ hsTCRB Kit was used to generate TCR beta libraries. The authors' analysis ran thus. ImmunoSEQ Data Assistant and ImmunoSEQ Analyzer were used for data analysis, and V, D and J genes were assigned according to IMGT definitions. Clonality, which ranges from 0 to 1, was calculated by subtracting the normalized Shannon entropy of productive rearrangement frequencies from one. Only overrepresented clonotypes making up at least 0.05% of each patient's repertoire were included in the public clonotype analysis. About a dozen age-matched healthy donor repertoires from immuneACCESS served as clonality controls. Sourced from immuneACCESS, this table was stored by TCRdb with only in-frame sequences that have V and J called. A share of the clones is absent; for the studies checked, an unresolved V gene accounts for under half, and the remainder has no known explanation. V and J calls and clone size are copied from that table; D and trimming were computed from the DNA. A total of 150,000 or so clones appear in this sample, 75% to 85% of them only once. Jointly, the top ten make up roughly 7.6% of the sample.

This TCR was sampled from a human donor with chronic lymphocytic leukemia. The material sequenced was PBMCs, taken after 36 months of ibrutinib treatment. The chain is assembled from TRBV19 and TRBJ2-1; perhaps TRBD2 is the D gene, with 5 bases matching. CDR3 region: CASSIASPSRYNEQFF. The DNA sequence follows: TGTGCCAGTAGTATCGCTAGCCCCAGCCGTTACAATGAGCAGTTCTTC.